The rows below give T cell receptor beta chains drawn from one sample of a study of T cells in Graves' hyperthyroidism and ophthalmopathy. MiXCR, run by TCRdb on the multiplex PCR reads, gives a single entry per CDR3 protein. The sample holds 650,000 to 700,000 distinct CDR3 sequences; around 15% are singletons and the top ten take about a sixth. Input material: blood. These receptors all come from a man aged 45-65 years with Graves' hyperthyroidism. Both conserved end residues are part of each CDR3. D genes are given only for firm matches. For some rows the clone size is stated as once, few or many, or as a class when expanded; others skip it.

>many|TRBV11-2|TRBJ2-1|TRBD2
CASSRLGTSGIGGHEQFF
TGTGCCAGCAGCCGTCTAGGGACTAGCGGGATAGGGGGGCATGAGCAGTTCTTC
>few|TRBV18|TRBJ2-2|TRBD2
CASSPTSGGAGELFF
TGTGCCAGCTCACCAACTAGCGGTGGCGCCGGGGAGCTGTTTTTT
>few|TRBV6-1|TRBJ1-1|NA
CASSAGRSTEAFF
TGTGCCAGCAGTGCCGGACGGAGCACTGAAGCTTTCTTT
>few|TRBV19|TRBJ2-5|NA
CASSIAAGGQETQYF
TGTGCCAGTAGTATAGCGGCAGGCGGGCAAGAGACCCAGTACTTC
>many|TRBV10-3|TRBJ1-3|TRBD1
CAIPFDREGVSGNTIYF
TGTGCCATCCCCTTTGACAGGGAGGGGGTCTCTGGAAACACCATATATTTT
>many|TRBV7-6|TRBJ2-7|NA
CASSLGVPSYEQYF
TGTGCCAGCAGCTTAGGAGTTCCTTCCTACGAGCAGTACTTC
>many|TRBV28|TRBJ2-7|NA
CASSLRDYEQYF
TGTGCCAGCAGTCTAAGGGACTACGAGCAGTACTTC
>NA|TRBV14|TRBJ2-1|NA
CASSQETLAGPPFNEQFF
TGTGCCAGCAGCCAAGAAACCCTGGCAGGTCCTCCCTTCAATGAGCAGTTCTTC
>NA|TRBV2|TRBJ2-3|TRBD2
CASRPLAGEGTDTQYF
TGTGCCAGCAGGCCCCTAGCGGGAGAAGGCACAGATACGCAGTATTTT
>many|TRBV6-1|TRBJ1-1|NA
CASSEESLDRMNTEAFF
TGTGCCAGCAGTGAAGAAAGCTTGGACCGAATGAACACTGAAGCTTTCTTT
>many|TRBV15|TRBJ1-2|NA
CATSRSRGAPEIGYTF
TGTGCCACCAGCAGATCCAGGGGCGCCCCAGAGATTGGCTACACCTTC
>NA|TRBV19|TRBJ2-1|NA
CASSIDLTGSSYNEQFF
TGTGCCAGTAGTATAGATCTTACGGGGTCCTCCTACAATGAGCAGTTCTTC
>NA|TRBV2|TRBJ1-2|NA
CASSETAYYGYTF
TGTGCCAGCAGTGAAACAGCCTACTATGGCTACACCTTC
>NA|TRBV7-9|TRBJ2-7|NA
CASSQTSKAYEQYF
TGTGCCAGCAGCCAGACTAGTAAAGCCTACGAGCAGTACTTC
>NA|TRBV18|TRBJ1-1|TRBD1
CASSPYLRDRALNTEAFF
TGTGCCAGCTCGCCCTATCTCCGGGACAGGGCCCTGAACACTGAAGCTTTCTTT
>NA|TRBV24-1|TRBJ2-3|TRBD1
CATSDSGQGGTDTQYF
TGTGCCACCAGTGACTCCGGACAGGGTGGAACAGATACGCAGTATTTT
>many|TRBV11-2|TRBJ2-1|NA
CASSYPRQGLTYNEQFF
TGTGCCAGCAGCTACCCGCGGCAGGGGTTAACGTACAATGAGCAGTTCTTC
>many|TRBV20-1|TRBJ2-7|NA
CSANKFIEQYF
TGCAGTGCTAATAAGTTCATCGAGCAGTACTTC
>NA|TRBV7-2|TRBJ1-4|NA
CASSLESLGEKLFF
TGTGCCAGCAGCTTAGAATCCCTCGGCGAAAAACTGTTTTTT
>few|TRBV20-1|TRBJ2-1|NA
CSARPVANEQFF
TGCAGTGCTAGACCAGTAGCCAATGAGCAGTTCTTC
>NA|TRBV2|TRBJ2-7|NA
CASSPGFSRHYEQYF
TGTGCCAGCAGTCCGGGATTTTCTCGGCACTACGAGCAGTACTTC
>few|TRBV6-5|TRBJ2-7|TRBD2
CASSSGTSGYSYEQYF
TGTGCCAGCAGTTCTGGGACTAGCGGCTACTCCTACGAGCAGTACTTC
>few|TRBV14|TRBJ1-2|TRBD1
CASSQGQGLNYGYTF
TGTGCCAGCAGCCAGGGACAGGGTCTGAACTATGGCTACACCTTC
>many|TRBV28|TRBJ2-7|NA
CASRSPGGTYEQYF
TGTGCCAGCAGATCACCCGGGGGTACCTACGAGCAGTACTTC
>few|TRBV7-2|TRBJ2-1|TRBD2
CASSPSGRVGEQFF
TGTGCCAGCAGCCCGAGCGGGAGGGTTGGTGAGCAGTTCTTC
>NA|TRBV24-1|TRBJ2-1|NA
CATSPGRTPQGNEQFF
TGTGCCACCAGTCCTGGGAGGACTCCCCAGGGCAATGAGCAGTTCTTC
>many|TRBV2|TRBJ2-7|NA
CASSEVGQQYF
TGTGCCAGCAGTGAAGTTGGGCAGCAGTACTTC
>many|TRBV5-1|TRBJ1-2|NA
CASSLEPGGYGYTF
TGCGCCAGCAGCTTGGAGCCGGGGGGCTATGGCTACACCTTC
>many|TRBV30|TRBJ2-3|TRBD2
CAWRTSGRVDTQYF
TGTGCCTGGCGGACTAGCGGGAGGGTAGATACGCAGTATTTT
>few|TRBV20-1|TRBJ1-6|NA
CSARGRGIQGNSPLHF
TGCAGTGCTAGAGGAAGAGGCATCCAGGGTAATTCACCCCTCCACTTT
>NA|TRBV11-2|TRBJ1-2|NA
CASSFGQRGDGYTF
TGTGCCAGCAGCTTCGGACAGAGAGGCGATGGCTACACCTTC
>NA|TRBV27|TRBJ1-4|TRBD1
CASSLQGGWSNEKLFF
TGTGCCAGCAGTTTACAGGGGGGCTGGTCTAATGAAAAACTGTTTTTT
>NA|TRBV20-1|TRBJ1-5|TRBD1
CSAIFRDREIFQPQHF
TGCAGTGCTATTTTCCGGGACAGGGAGATATTCCAGCCCCAGCATTTT
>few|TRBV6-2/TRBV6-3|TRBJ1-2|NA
CASSYRSRVGGYTF
TGTGCCAGCAGTTACAGGTCGAGGGTAGGCGGCTACACCTTC
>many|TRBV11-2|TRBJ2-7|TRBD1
CASSSPGTGGYEQYF
TGTGCCAGCAGCTCGCCCGGGACAGGGGGCTACGAGCAGTACTTC
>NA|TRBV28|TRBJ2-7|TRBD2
CASRSGGLSYEQYF
TGTGCCAGCAGGAGCGGGGGGCTCTCCTACGAGCAGTACTTC
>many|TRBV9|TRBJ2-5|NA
CASSVVGSGTQYF
TGTGCCAGCAGCGTAGTTGGGAGCGGGACCCAGTACTTC
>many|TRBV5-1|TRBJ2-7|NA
CASSQLGLNYEQYF
TGCGCCAGCAGCCAACTCGGACTCAACTACGAGCAGTACTTC
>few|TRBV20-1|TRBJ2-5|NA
CSAREDGKYQETQYF
TGCAGTGCTAGAGAAGACGGAAAGTACCAAGAGACCCAGTACTTC
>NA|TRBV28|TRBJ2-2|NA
CASSVYWDGVELFF
TGTGCCAGCTCAGTTTACTGGGATGGCGTGGAGCTGTTTTTT
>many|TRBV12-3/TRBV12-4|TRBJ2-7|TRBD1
CASSLAARQGFEQYF
TGTGCCAGCAGTTTGGCTGCTAGACAGGGGTTCGAGCAGTACTTC
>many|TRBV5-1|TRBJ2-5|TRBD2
CASSLTSGSVQYF
TGCGCCAGCAGCTTGACTAGCGGGAGTGTCCAGTACTTC
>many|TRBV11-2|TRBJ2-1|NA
CASSRGTPSSYNEQFF
TGTGCCAGCAGCAGGGGGACCCCCAGCTCCTACAATGAGCAGTTCTTC
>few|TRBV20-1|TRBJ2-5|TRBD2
CSASNLAGQETQYF
TGCAGTGCTAGTAACCTAGCGGGGCAAGAGACCCAGTACTTC
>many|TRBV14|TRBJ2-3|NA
CATTAEMGRPDTQYF
TGTGCCACCACGGCTGAGATGGGGAGGCCAGATACGCAGTATTTT
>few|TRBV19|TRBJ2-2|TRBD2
CASSSSWLAGRTGELFF
TGTGCCAGTAGTAGTTCGTGGCTAGCGGGAAGAACCGGGGAGCTGTTTTTT
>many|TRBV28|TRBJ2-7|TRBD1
CASSTPRRQGGREQYF
TGTGCCAGCAGCACGCCCCGCAGACAGGGGGGACGGGAGCAGTACTTC
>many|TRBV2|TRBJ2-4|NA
CASGDPKNIQYF
TGTGCCAGCGGAGACCCGAAAAACATTCAGTACTTC